The rows below give T cell receptor beta chains drawn from one sample of a study of T cell responses to AZD1222 COVID-19 vaccine. Libraries were prepared by immunoSEQ multiplex PCR; TCRdb keeps only in-frame clonotypes and omits some of them. This table has around 190,000 clones, 80% to 95% appearing once. The specimen comprised peripheral blood, sampled 28 days after the second AZD1222 dose. The source is an adult who received the AZD1222 COVID-19 vaccine. Both conserved end residues are part of each CDR3. D genes are given only for firm matches. Not every row has a clone size; where given, it reads once, few, many or a size class.

J gene | D gene | clone size | V gene | CDR3 protein | CDR3 DNA
TRBJ2-1 | TRBD2 | once | TRBV15 | CATSRDWTSGRNEQFF | TGTGCCACCAGCAGAGATTGGACTAGCGGGCGGAATGAGCAGTTCTTC
TRBJ2-7 | . | . | TRBV7-9 | CASSLAENPYEQYF | TGTGCCAGCAGCTTAGCAGAAAACCCCTACGAGCAGTACTTC
TRBJ1-6 | . | . | TRBV19 | CASKTAGLYNSPLHF | TGTGCCAGTAAAACGGCAGGCCTCTATAATTCACCCCTCCACTTT
TRBJ2-2 | TRBD2 | . | TRBV9 | CASSVIAGGGELFF | TGTGCCAGCAGCGTAATAGCGGGAGGCGGGGAGCTGTTTTTT
TRBJ1-1 | . | . | TRBV7-9 | CASSLLSTEAFF | TGTGCCAGCAGCTTACTCTCCACTGAAGCTTTCTTT
TRBJ2-3 | . | . | TRBV18 | CASSPGLASSTDTQYF | TGTGCCAGCTCACCAGGTCTAGCCTCTAGCACAGATACGCAGTATTTT
TRBJ2-7 | TRBD2 | . | TRBV6-5 | CASSSPGLGLEEQYF | TGTGCCAGCAGTTCTCCGGGACTAGGGCTGGAGGAGCAGTACTTC
TRBJ2-7 | TRBD2 | . | TRBV29-1 | CSVEDPAGASSYEQYF | TGCAGCGTTGAAGATCCAGCGGGAGCTTCCTCCTACGAGCAGTACTTC
TRBJ2-3 | . | . | TRBV7-3 | CASSLNGGGTDTQYF | TGTGCCAGCAGCTTAAACGGTGGGGGCACAGATACGCAGTATTTT
TRBJ2-4 | . | . | TRBV6-2/TRBV6-3 | CASSPRRGVAKNIQYF | TGTGCCAGCAGCCCTCGGAGGGGGGTAGCCAAAAACATTCAGTACTTC
TRBJ2-5 | TRBD1 | once | TRBV27 | CASSSRGLSVETQYF | TGTGCCAGCAGCTCCAGGGGGCTGAGTGTAGAGACCCAGTACTTC
TRBJ2-5 | TRBD2 | . | TRBV5-1 | CASSFSAGVGQETQYF | TGCGCCAGCAGCTTCTCCGCGGGAGTAGGTCAAGAGACCCAGTACTTC
TRBJ1-5 | . | . | TRBV6-5 | CASSYSGGRNQPQHF | TGTGCCAGCAGTTACTCAGGGGGGAGGAATCAGCCCCAGCATTTT
TRBJ2-6 | . | . | TRBV29-1 | CSVSLGGRGANVLTF | TGCAGCGTGTCATTAGGGGGGAGAGGGGCCAACGTCCTGACTTTC
TRBJ1-1 | . | . | TRBV2 | CASSLGLNTEAFF | TGTGCCAGCAGCCTCGGATTGAACACTGAAGCTTTCTTT
TRBJ2-1 | . | . | TRBV7-6 | CASSLALAGRGDNEQFF | TGTGCCAGCAGCTTAGCGTTGGCGGGACGAGGGGACAATGAGCAGTTCTTC
TRBJ1-2 | . | . | TRBV6-2/TRBV6-3 | CASSYSGRKGYGYTF | TGTGCCAGCAGTTACTCGGGGAGAAAGGGGTATGGCTACACCTTC
TRBJ2-7 | TRBD1 | . | TRBV20-1 | CSASGTGAYEQYF | TGCAGTGCTAGTGGGACAGGGGCCTACGAGCAGTACTTC
TRBJ2-5 | . | . | TRBV7-2 | CASSFGGTQETQYF | TGTGCCAGCAGCTTCGGGGGGACACAAGAGACCCAGTACTTC
TRBJ1-1 | TRBD1 | once | TRBV19 | CASSIATGRGNTEAFF | TGTGCCAGTAGTATAGCGACAGGGAGGGGGAACACTGAAGCTTTCTTT
TRBJ1-2 | . | few | TRBV11-2 | CASSLWDPLRDGYTF | TGTGCCAGCAGCTTATGGGATCCTTTGAGGGATGGCTACACCTTC
TRBJ2-2 | . | . | TRBV6-1 | CASSEPGALRGTGELFF | TGTGCCAGCAGTGAACCCGGGGCCTTAAGGGGAACCGGGGAGCTGTTTTTT
TRBJ1-5 | TRBD1 | . | TRBV5-1 | CASSLVPGTAASNQPQHF | TGCGCCAGCAGCTTGGTCCCGGGGACAGCGGCTAGCAATCAGCCCCAGCATTTT
TRBJ2-1 | TRBD2 | once | TRBV19 | CASSPWSGSSYNEQFF | TGTGCCAGTAGCCCCTGGAGCGGGAGCTCCTACAATGAGCAGTTCTTC
TRBJ1-4 | . | few | TRBV3-1/TRBV3-2 | CASSPTGKKEKLFF | TGTGCCAGCAGCCCCACAGGGAAGAAAGAAAAACTGTTTTTT
TRBJ1-1 | . | . | TRBV5-1 | CASSRDVGWAFF | TGCGCCAGCAGCCGTGATGTGGGATGGGCTTTCTTT
TRBJ1-4 | . | . | TRBV2 | CANNKKTNEKLFF | TGTGCCAACAACAAAAAAACTAATGAAAAACTGTTTTTT
TRBJ1-1 | . | . | TRBV5-5 | CASSPTARDTEAFF | TGTGCCAGCAGCCCGACAGCCCGGGACACTGAAGCTTTCTTT
TRBJ1-2 | . | . | TRBV30 | CAWSTDRLNGYTF | TGTGCCTGGAGTACCGACAGGCTGAATGGCTACACCTTC
TRBJ1-4 | TRBD1 | . | TRBV7-9 | CASSPSRDRGLLFNEKLFF | TGTGCCAGCAGCCCATCCAGGGACAGGGGGCTCCTATTTAATGAAAAACTGTTTTTT
TRBJ1-5 | . | . | TRBV3-1/TRBV3-2 | CASSQEPSGVQPQHF | TGTGCCAGCAGCCAAGAACCTTCAGGGGTTCAGCCCCAGCATTTT
TRBJ1-2 | . | . | TRBV29-1 | CSVQFRGSNYGYTF | TGCAGCGTTCAGTTCAGGGGATCTAACTATGGCTACACCTTC
TRBJ2-1 | . | . | TRBV25-1 | CASSALQEQFF | TGTGCCAGCAGTGCCCTTCAGGAGCAGTTCTTC
TRBJ1-1 | TRBD1 | . | TRBV11-2 | CASSPLKGRGPAEAFF | TGTGCCAGCAGCCCCCTTAAGGGGAGGGGGCCTGCTGAAGCTTTCTTT
TRBJ2-1 | . | . | TRBV19 | CASSIEGAAYNEQFF | TGTGCCAGTAGTATAGAAGGGGCGGCCTACAATGAGCAGTTCTTC
TRBJ1-2 | . | . | TRBV6-2/TRBV6-3 | CASSYGQVYGYTF | TGTGCCAGCAGTTACGGGCAGGTTTATGGCTACACCTTC
TRBJ1-1 | TRBD1 | . | TRBV2 | CASSGDRGHMNTEAFF | TGTGCCAGCAGTGGGGACAGGGGCCACATGAACACTGAAGCTTTCTTT
TRBJ2-3 | . | . | TRBV5-1 | CASAPRRAAQRDTQYF | TGCGCCAGCGCCCCCCGGCGGGCAGCCCAGCGAGATACGCAGTATTTT
TRBJ2-2 | . | once | TRBV5-3 | CARSFGPRGVDTGELFF | TGTGCCAGAAGCTTTGGGCCGCGGGGTGTTGACACCGGGGAGCTGTTTTTT
TRBJ2-4 | . | . | TRBV20-1 | CSASGVSPAKNIQYF | TGCAGTGCTAGTGGCGTGTCTCCAGCCAAAAACATTCAGTACTTC
TRBJ1-3 | . | . | TRBV30 | CAWRKPASGNTIYF | TGTGCCTGGAGAAAACCGGCCTCTGGAAACACCATATATTTT
TRBJ2-5 | . | . | TRBV7-3 | CASSLRASGTQETQYF | TGTGCCAGCAGCTTACGGGCGTCAGGGACCCAAGAGACCCAGTACTTC
TRBJ2-3 | TRBD1 | . | TRBV23-1 | CASRGSGTELADTQYF | TGCGCCAGCAGAGGATCCGGGACAGAACTTGCCGATACGCAGTATTTT